This T cell receptor beta chain was recorded in a study of blood T cell repertoires in COVID-19. Study information: PBMCs, B-cell-depleted T cells, or T cells were the source of the cDNA or gDNA that made up the material.

Libraries were prepared by immunoSEQ multiplex PCR; TCRdb keeps only in-frame clonotypes and omits some of them. The table has approximately 150,000 clones, around 80% seen once. The germline V gene encodes CDR1 LNHDA and CDR2 SQIVND (reference sequence). This CDR3 contains 17 residues. V shed 5 bases, J shed 6 bases, and the junction held 13 bases outside the gene matches. Across 24 US areas, participants ranged in age from about 18 to 90 years. Researchers sorted participants into cohorts using their self-reported clinical history. People in the exposed group encountered a COVID-19 case within 2 weeks before entering the study.

The sequencing sample was made of PBMCs or T cells enriched from blood (not recorded which). The V gene is TRBV19, the J gene TRBJ1-5, with TRBD1 matching 10 bases. This receptor was identified in a man between 65 and 80 years old who had been exposed to COVID-19. CDR3 loop: CASSASLDRGIIQPQHF. For the CDR3, the DNA is TGTGCCAGTAGTGCGTCTCTGGACAGGGGGATCATTCAGCCCCAGCATTTT.